This TCR beta chain was identified during a study of cytomegalovirus exposure and HLA in healthy donors. PCR amplification relied on 60 Vbeta primers (plus 13 Jbeta primers). TCRdb keeps only in-frame clones here, not all; method: immunoSEQ multiplex PCR. The sample shows some 110,000 clones, just under 75% of them seen only once. V gave up 8 bases and J gave up 6 bases; unmatched junction bases: 11. Germline lookup yields CDR1 SNHLY and CDR2 FYNNEI. This CDR3 has 15 amino acids. Material for sequencing was PBMCs. The receptor's source is a man aged 55 to 70 in good health and CMV-seropositive. The V gene is TRBV2, the J gene TRBJ2-7, with 12 bases fitting TRBD1. The chain's CDR3 is CASPPGDRGQVEQYF. DNA for the CDR3: TGTGCCAGCCCCCCGGGGGACAGGGGGCAGGTCGAGCAGTACTTC.